Below, one T cell receptor beta chain is given with its context. What this receptor recognizes is not known. No much larger clone exists at a distance of one base, and base qualities are not known. The convalescent patients' positive SARS-CoV-2 PCR tests were from March to December 2020, which was before the Alpha, Beta and Delta variants emerged in the United States. PBMCs were separated from whole blood using Ficoll-Paque Plus gradient centrifugation and then either used fresh or cryopreserved at -140C. The sample comes from a study of vaccination and CD4 T cells after COVID-19 (dated by TCRdb to 2021 to 2024). A note on the overall study: SARS-CoV-2 positivity had been established in the convalescent patients by nasal swab PCR, and mild disease was recorded in some 10 of these patients and severe disease in one. Participants got two doses of the Pfizer-BioNTech BNT162b2 vaccine (n=8) or two doses of the Moderna mRNA-1273 vaccine (n=2). Post-COVID blood samples were collected from convalescent patients a median of roughly 100 days after diagnosis, with a range of about 30 to 170 days. Post-vaccine blood samples were obtained a median of approximately 74 days after the second vaccine dose, with a range of about 13 to 241 days. In the convalescent cohort there were six males and four females, among whom were two Hispanic individuals, seven Caucasians, two Asians and one multiracial person. In around nine COVID-19 convalescent patients and a handful of infection-naive healthy vaccine recipients, the spike-specific CD4+ TCR repertoire before mRNA vaccination was compared with the repertoire after mRNA vaccination. Results and caveats for the whole study, not just this receptor: The study included relatively few convalescent patients and did not analyze early timepoints after natural infection. The median number of SARS-CoV-2-reactive clonotypes rose from under 25 after infection to some 40 after vaccination, but the change was not significant. Nearly all vaccine-specific clones in convalescent patients (304 of 307) were mono-reactive for SARS-CoV-2 spike rather than cross-reactive with common cold coronaviruses. In convalescent patients, a median approximately 86% of post-vaccine SARS-CoV-2-reactive clones were detected only after vaccination, suggesting vaccine-specific priming.

The library was made by PCR. Sequenced using an Illumina iSeq 100. On the study's bioinformatics: Non-productive sequences were filtered out, and CDR3s that did not start with C, did not end with F or W, or were shorter than 7 amino acids were discarded. Similarity between CDR3 sequences was evaluated in R version 3.6.1 using Levenshtein distances (stringdist) and unrooted phylogenetic trees (ape). TCRdb reprocessed the public reads (quality trimming at Q25 with fastp, clone calling with MiXCR) and kept in-frame beta chains. Entries that share a CDR3 protein sequence are merged under the most common genes and DNA. In this record, the V and J calls reflect TCRdb's handling and not the investigators' own analysis. Present in this sample are tens of thousands of distinct CDR3 sequences, 58% of which were seen just once. The top ten hold around 1.1% of the sample. The CDR3 goes from the cysteine to the phenylalanine over 19 residues. The entry retains the CDR3 DNA only, 57 bases that are in frame from base 1. CDR1 and CDR2 (MNHEY, SVGEGT) derive from the germline V gene. V lost 6 bases and J lost 0 bases, and the count of bases not matched to a germline gene is 16.

The TCR sequence derives from a human donor who had recovered from COVID-19. Sequenced material: CD4+ T cells from blood, taken before SARS-CoV-2 vaccination. The rearrangement combines TRBV6-2 or TRBV6-3 with TRBJ2-2; the junction holds 7 bases that match TRBD1. The base sequence is TGTGCCAGCAGCCCCTGGGACAGCGACTCGAATTCGAACACCGGGGAGCTGTTTTTT. Protein translation: CASSPWDSDSNSNTGELFF.